Following are 7 T cell receptor beta chains from one sample sequenced in a study of regulatory dendritic cells for organ transplantation. Measured with immunoSEQ multiplex PCR; TCRdb has only the in-frame clones, and not every one. The repertoire includes about 28,000 clones, approximately 78% of them detected once, and roughly 0.1% sits in the top ten. The sequenced sample was naive CD4+ T cells from blood. Described subset: CD45RA+ naive T cells. Every receptor here comes from a human donor in good health.

CDR3 amino acids: CASSPLAGLSYEQYF. DNA of the CDR3: TGTGCCAGCAGCCCGCTAGCGGGGTTATCCTACGAGCAGTACTTC. The genes are TRBV11-2 and TRBJ2-7; TRBD2 matches at 9 bases. Trimming cost V 5 bases and J 1 base; bases outside gene matches: 6. This CDR3 comprises 15 residues. Germline V gives CDR1 SGHAT, CDR2 FQNNGV.

V and J are TRBV5-1 and TRBJ2-3, with 9 bases fitting TRBD2. V lost 3 bases to trimming and J lost 3 bases; unmatched junction nucleotides: 5. The CDR3 extends over 15 amino acids. The germline V gene encodes CDR1 SGHRS and CDR2 YFSETQ. The CDR3 is CASSSIAGATDTQYF. CDR3 coding DNA: TGCGCCAGCAGCTCGATAGCGGGGGCAACAGATACGCAGTATTTT.

V usage is TRBV10-3 and J usage is TRBJ2-2; 7 nucleotides line up with TRBD1. The CDR3 contains 14 residues. The junction had 5 bases not matched to a gene; V was cut back by 10 bases and J by 0 bases. CDR1 and CDR2 from the germline V gene are ENHRY and SYGVKD. CDR3 sequence (DNA): TGTGCCAGCCGGGACAGTACGAACACCGGGGAGCTGTTTTTT. This codes for CASRDSTNTGELFF.

The chain employs TRBV2 and TRBJ2-3; 9 bases match TRBD2. Germline CDR1 reads SNHLY; CDR2 reads FYNNEI. This CDR3 is built from 16 residues. Trimming took 2 bases from V and 2 from J; bases not matched to a gene: 5. The CDR3 here is CASSESGGLSTDTQYF. CDR3 bases: TGTGCCAGCAGTGAAAGCGGGGGGCTTTCCACAGATACGCAGTATTTT.

V is TRBV19 and J is TRBJ1-6, with TRBD1 matching over 11 bases. This CDR3 has 16 residues. CDR1 and CDR2 (germline): LNHDA, SQIVND (reference sequence). The ends lost 4 bases at V and 7 bases at J; junction bases unmatched: 6. The CDR3 bases are TGTGCCAGTAGTACCGACGGGGACAGGGGGAATTCACCCCTCCACTTT. Protein sequence: CASSTDGDRGNSPLHF.

The chain employs TRBV10-3 and TRBJ2-2; 13 positions agree with TRBD2. CDR3 length: 17 residues. J was trimmed by 4 bases and V by 5 bases; bases with no gene match: 7. The germline CDR1 and CDR2 sequences are ENHRY and SYGVKD. CDR3 nucleotides: TGTGCCATCAGTCCGGGACTAGCGGGGAGAGGCACCGGGGAGCTGTTTTTT. The encoded protein is CAISPGLAGRGTGELFF.

The chain employs TRBV15 and TRBJ1-5; tentative D call: TRBD1 (5 bases). V shed 3 bases and J shed 0 bases, with 12 bases lying between them. Germline V gene data show CDR1 as LNHNV and CDR2 as YYDKDF (reference sequence). The CDR3 loop spans 16 amino acids. The CDR3 here is CATSRAPGDSNQPQHF. CDR3 nucleotides: TGTGCCACCAGCAGGGCGCCGGGGGATAGCAATCAGCCCCAGCATTTT.